This T cell receptor beta chain was recovered during a study of T cells after yellow fever vaccination. Study findings and constraints: A secondary response was less intense yet reached its peak sooner, at day 5 versus 15. There was a small share of clonotypes that showed up in both the CD4 and CD8 compartments.

Germline assignment: CDR1 MNHEY and CDR2 SMNVEV (reference sequence). The CDR3 totals 16 residues. V lost 0 bases and J lost 5; bases outside the gene matches: 4. MiXCR, run by TCRdb on the 5' RACE reads, gives a single entry per CDR3 protein. The data hold roughly 62,000 distinct CDR3 sequences, with approximately 6.9% observed a single time. This clonotype was seen a handful of times. Its target is not known. This receptor was taken from a man between 18 and 29 years old who received the YFV17D yellow fever vaccine. The sequencing here drew on CD8+ T cells sorted from PBMCs, taken on the day of the first yellow fever vaccination. The chain combines TRBV27 with TRBJ2-1; 10 nucleotides agree with TRBD2. DNA of the CDR3: TGTGCCAGCAGTTTATCGAGAGCGGGGGGGAACAATGAGCAGTTCTTC. It yields the protein CASSLSRAGGNNEQFF.